These 25 T cell receptor beta chains came from one sample sequenced in a study of OX40 agonist ivuxolimab in advanced cancers. Clones were sequenced by immunoSEQ multiplex PCR, and TCRdb holds only the in-frame ones, with some missing. The sample lists over 50,000 clones; about nine tenths were seen once. The sequencing used CD4+ or CD8+ T cells sorted from blood, collected in a trial of the OX40 agonist ivuxolimab. All receptors derive from an adult with an advanced solid tumor such as melanoma, head and neck, liver or kidney cancer.

CDR3 in DNA: TGTGCCAGCAGTTATGGGGACAGGGATGGCTACACCTTC. Translation: CASSYGDRDGYTF. The rearrangement joins TRBV6-6 to TRBJ1-2; 9 bases are a match to TRBD1. V gave up 3 bases and J gave up 6 bases; unmatched junction bases: 2. Germline V lookup: CDR1 MNHNY, CDR2 SVGAGI (reference sequence). The CDR3 runs to 13 residues.

The chain couples TRBV6-1 to TRBJ2-1, with D perhaps TRBD1 (6 bases). Germline V lookup: CDR1 MNHNS, CDR2 SASEGT. Trimming took off 5 bases at V and 3 bases at J, with 8 bases between the two ends. This CDR3 is built from 13 residues. The CDR3 loop reads CASSLQGYNEQFF. The CDR3 DNA reads as TGTGCCAGCAGTTTACAGGGCTACAATGAGCAGTTCTTC.

The chain joins TRBV28 to TRBJ2-7; no reliable D call. In germline, CDR1 is MDHEN, CDR2 SYDVKM. The germline V and J ends were trimmed by 3 bases and 7 bases, with 7 bases remaining between them. The CDR3 has 11 residues. The CDR3 region is CASSFRLEQYF. CDR3 bases: TGTGCCAGCAGTTTCCGACTTGAGCAGTACTTC.

In regard to this clone: The conserved phenylalanine or tryptophan normally closing the CDR3 is absent here, so this likely arose from a read error. The chain is built from TRBV2 and TRBJ2-4; 7 nucleotides agree with TRBD1. J gave up 4 bases and V 6 bases, and 9 bases lay outside the gene matches. Per the germline V gene, CDR1 is SNHLY and CDR2 is FYNNEI. This CDR3 has 15 amino acids. The CDR3 reads CASRDEQGSKNIQYL. Written as DNA, the CDR3 is TGTGCCAGCAGAGACGAACAGGGGTCTAAAAACATTCAGTACCTC.

The J gene is TRBJ2-7, the V gene TRBV5-1; D remains unclear. This CDR3 contains 12 residues. Trimming removed 5 bases at V and 5 bases at J, with 11 bases between. Germline assignment: CDR1 SGHRS and CDR2 YFSETQ. CDR3 coding DNA: TGCGCCAGCAGTTACGATGGGGACGAGCAGTACTTC. Its translation is CASSYDGDEQYF.

This rearrangement joins TRBV28 to TRBJ1-4; no firm D call. The CDR3 extends over 15 amino acids. Trimming left V 2 bases short and J 0 bases short, with 7 bases between. Looked up from germline, CDR1 is MDHEN and CDR2 is SYDVKM. CDR3 nucleotides: TGTGCCAGCAGTTTAGAAGGAGCAACTAATGAAAAACTGTTTTTT. The encoded protein is CASSLEGATNEKLFF. The variable domain in full, with the rest retrieved from reference TRBV28 and TRBJ1-4, is DVKVTQSSRYLVKRTGEKVFLECVQDMDHENMFWYRQDPGLGLRLIYFSYDVKMKEKGDIPEGYSVSREKKERFSLILESASTNQTSMYLCASSLEGATNEKLFFGSGTQLSVL.

The chain employs TRBV6-6 and TRBJ2-4; 7 positions match TRBD1. The trim removed 7 bases at V and 10 bases at J, leaving 10 bases unmatched. Germline values: CDR1 MNHNY, CDR2 SVGAGI (reference sequence). CDR3 length: 13 residues. In DNA form, the CDR3 reads TGTGCCAGCACCACACAGGGGAATTGGATTCAGTACTTC. Residues: CASTTQGNWIQYF.

The CDR3 nucleotides read TGCAGTGCTAGCCTGGATGAAAAACTGTTTTTT. This translates into CSASLDEKLFF. J is TRBJ1-4 and V is TRBV20-1; D is uncertain. The CDR3 is made up of 11 amino acids. Trimming cost V 3 bases and J 6 bases, with 5 bases left between them. Germline CDR1 DFQATT, CDR2 SNEGSKA (reference sequence).

Of note for this clone: The same CDR3 can be traced to other DNA sequences in this sample. The gene calls are TRBV7-9 and TRBJ2-7; the D is unclear. This CDR3 comprises 14 residues. Trimming cost V 1 base and J 0 bases, with 7 bases left between them. CDR1 SEHNR and CDR2 FQNEAQ come from the germline V gene (reference sequence). CDR3 region: CASSLVPVSYEQYF. The CDR3 DNA is TGTGCCAGCAGCTTAGTTCCAGTCTCCTACGAGCAGTACTTC.

V gene TRBV5-1 combines with J gene TRBJ2-7; D ambiguous. V lost 1 base and J lost 3, with 8 bases in between. This CDR3 is 13 amino acids long. Germline-derived CDR1 and CDR2 are SGHRS and YFSETQ. The CDR3 DNA sequence: TGCGCCAGCAGCTTGTTAGAAAACTACGAGCAGTACTTC. Translation: CASSLLENYEQYF.

The V call is TRBV11-2, the J call TRBJ1-4; possibly TRBD1 for D (6 bases). Trimming shortened V by 6 bases and J by 4 bases, and 18 bases separated the two germline ends. The CDR3 consists of 16 residues. CDR1 is SGHAT and CDR2 is FQNNGV in the germline V gene. CDR3 sequence reads: CASRPLDTGNNEKLFF. Written as DNA, the CDR3 is TGTGCCAGCAGACCTCTCGACACAGGGAATAATGAAAAACTGTTTTTT.

The chain is built from TRBV13 and TRBJ1-1; 8 bases map to TRBD1. The germline CDR1 and CDR2 sequences are PRHDT and FYEKMQ (reference sequence). Losses at the gene ends were 2 bases for V and 8 bases for J; bases not matched to a gene: 10. The CDR3 runs to 15 residues. Here the CDR3 DNA reads TGTGCCAGCAGCTTACTGGGACAGGACCTCTCCGAAGCTTTCTTT. Amino acid sequence: CASSLLGQDLSEAFF.

The chain joins TRBV6-5 to TRBJ2-3; D ambiguous. V was cut by 9 bases and J by 1 base, with 8 bases left in between. Germline CDR1 and CDR2: MNHEY and SVGAGI. The CDR3 contains 12 residues. Here the CDR3 DNA reads TGTGCCAGTAGGTCAGGCACAGATACGCAGTATTTT. Encoded protein: CASRSGTDTQYF.

The gene calls are TRBV30 and TRBJ1-6, with 9 bases that match TRBD1. The germline V gene encodes CDR1 GTSNPN and CDR2 SVGIG (reference sequence). V lost 4 bases and J lost 10; bases outside the gene matches: 8. The CDR3 is made up of 14 amino acids. CDR3 bases: TGTGCCTGGATTCGGACAGGGGTAAACTCACCCCTCCACTTT. This gives the protein CAWIRTGVNSPLHF.

The chain couples TRBV6-6 to TRBJ1-3, with D unclear. Trimming pared 4 bases from V and 0 bases from J, leaving 10 bases between. CDR1 and CDR2 (germline): MNHNY, SVGAGI (reference sequence). The CDR3 length is 15 residues. CDR3 residues: CASSSPRGSGNTIYF. DNA for the CDR3: TGTGCCAGCAGTTCTCCCCGAGGCTCTGGAAACACCATATATTTT.

The chain links TRBV2 to TRBJ1-2; a possible D gene is TRBD1 (5 bases). Trimming took 6 bases from V and 8 from J, leaving 13 bases between them. This CDR3 is 12 amino acids long. Germline CDR1 and CDR2: SNHLY and FYNNEI. CDR3: CASRTAQEGYTF. CDR3 coding DNA: TGTGCCAGCAGGACAGCCCAGGAGGGCTACACCTTC.

The CDR3 sequence: CASSYLLAQYF. CDR3 nucleotide sequence: TGTGCCAGCAGTTACTTGTTGGCGCAGTATTTT. This rearrangement joins TRBV6-5 to TRBJ2-3, with D unresolved. Looked up from germline, CDR1 is MNHEY and CDR2 is SVGAGI. CDR3 length equals 11 residues. V lost 1 base and J lost 10, with 6 bases in between.

There are a few counts of this clone. The chain has TRBV28 and TRBJ2-7; maybe TRBD1 (6 bases). Germline V gene lookup returns CDR1 MDHEN and CDR2 SYDVKM. The CDR3 has 16 residues. V gave up 3 bases and J gave up 3 bases, with 18 bases separating them. CDR3 residues: CASSFDRLTFDYEQYF. The CDR3 nucleotides are TGTGCCAGCAGTTTTGACAGGTTAACCTTCGACTACGAGCAGTACTTC.

This clone was counted a single time. This sequence joins TRBV11-3 and TRBJ1-1; perhaps TRBD1 as D (5 bases). Per germline, CDR1 SGHNT and CDR2 YENEEA. The CDR3 is 14 amino acids. V shed 1 base and J shed 4 bases, with 10 bases lying between them. The CDR3 nucleotides read TGTGCCAGCAGCTTAGGCCATGGGGGCACTGAAGCTTTCTTT. Its protein is CASSLGHGGTEAFF.

The V gene is TRBV19, the J gene TRBJ2-7; tentative D call: TRBD1 (6 bases). CDR3 size: 15 residues. Trimming took 4 bases from V and 0 from J, leaving 13 bases between them. Germline V CDR1 and CDR2: LNHDA, SQIVND (reference sequence). CDR3 DNA: TGTGCCAGTAGTAAAATGGCAGGGGACTCCTACGAGCAGTACTTC. This translates into CASSKMAGDSYEQYF.

This clone showed up just once. The CDR3 protein is CASSPYGANYGYTF. CDR3 sequence (DNA): TGTGCCAGCAGTCCCTACGGAGCTAACTATGGCTACACCTTC. The genes are TRBV7-2 and TRBJ1-2; the D is unclear. Trimming removed 6 bases at V and 0 bases at J, with 11 bases between. CDR1 is SGHTA and CDR2 is FQGNSA in the germline V gene. The CDR3 sequence is 14 residues long.

Written as DNA, the CDR3 is TGTGCCAGCAGTTACGGGGGGACAGGGCTCACCGGGGAGCTGTTTTTT. Protein: CASSYGGTGLTGELFF. The chain carries TRBV6-6 and TRBJ2-2; TRBD1 matches at 9 bases. Germline V gene sequence: CDR1 MNHNY, CDR2 SVGAGI (reference sequence). There are 16 residues in the CDR3. The V segment lost 2 bases and the J segment 4 bases; nucleotides outside the gene matches: 5.

The V call is TRBV6-1, the J call TRBJ1-4; TRBD1 might be the D (5 bases). The CDR3 extends over 14 amino acids. The germline V and J ends were trimmed by 3 bases and 7 bases, with 12 bases remaining between them. Germline values: CDR1 MNHNS, CDR2 SASEGT. The CDR3 loop is CASSDQSRGEKLFF. The DNA of the CDR3 is TGTGCCAGCAGTGACCAGTCGAGGGGTGAAAAACTGTTTTTT.

Comments on this clone: Other DNA sequences within the sample encode an identical CDR3. V is TRBV18 and J is TRBJ2-6; no clear D gene. The CDR3 is made up of 14 amino acids. Germline V gene data show CDR1 as KGHSH and CDR2 as LQKENI. V was shortened by 6 bases and J by 0 bases, with 6 bases between the two germline ends. The CDR3 region is CASSLSSGANVLTF. The CDR3 nucleotides are TGTGCCAGCTCGTTGTCCTCTGGGGCCAACGTCCTGACTTTC.

The chain uses TRBV7-9 and TRBJ2-7, with 8 bases identical to TRBD1. The CDR3 has 13 amino acids. The trim removed 5 bases at V and 6 bases at J, leaving 6 bases unmatched. Germline V gene data show CDR1 as SEHNR and CDR2 as FQNEAQ (reference sequence). The CDR3 sequence is CASSRGQGIEQYF. The DNA of the CDR3 is TGTGCCAGCAGCCGCGGACAGGGAATCGAGCAGTACTTC.